This T cell receptor beta chain was sequenced in a study of blood T cell repertoires in COVID-19. Germline V lookup: CDR1 SGHDN, CDR2 FVKESK. Trimming at V came to 4 bases and at J to 6 bases, leaving 3 bases not matched to a gene. This CDR3 has 13 amino acids. Authors' methods: It was from reference gene primer amplification that nucleated cell counts were estimated. Generated by immunoSEQ multiplex PCR, the TCRdb table keeps only in-frame clones and is missing some. V, J and clone size are those of that table, while D and trimming were read from the DNA. There are some 43,000 clones in the sample; roughly four fifths occur only once, and roughly a quarter lies in the top ten.

The sample was peripheral blood. This sequence was found in a woman aged 60-75 years with acute or convalescent COVID-19. The rearrangement joins TRBV14 to TRBJ2-1; 7 bases are shared with TRBD2. The CDR3 spells CASSRASGNEQFF. The CDR3 DNA reads as TGTGCCAGCAGCCGGGCTAGCGGCAATGAGCAGTTCTTC.